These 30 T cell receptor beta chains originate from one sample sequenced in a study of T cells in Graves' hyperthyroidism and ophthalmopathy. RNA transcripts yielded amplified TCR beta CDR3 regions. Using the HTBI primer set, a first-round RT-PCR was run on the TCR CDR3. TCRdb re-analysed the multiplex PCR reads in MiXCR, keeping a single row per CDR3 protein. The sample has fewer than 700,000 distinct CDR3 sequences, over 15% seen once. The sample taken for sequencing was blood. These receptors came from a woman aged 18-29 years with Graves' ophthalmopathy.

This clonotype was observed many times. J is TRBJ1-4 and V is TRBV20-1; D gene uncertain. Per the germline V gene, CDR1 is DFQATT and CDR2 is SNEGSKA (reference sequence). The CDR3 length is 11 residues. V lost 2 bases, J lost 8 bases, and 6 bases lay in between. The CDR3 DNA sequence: TGCAGTGCTAGACGGTTAGAAAAACTGTTTTTT. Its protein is CSARRLEKLFF.

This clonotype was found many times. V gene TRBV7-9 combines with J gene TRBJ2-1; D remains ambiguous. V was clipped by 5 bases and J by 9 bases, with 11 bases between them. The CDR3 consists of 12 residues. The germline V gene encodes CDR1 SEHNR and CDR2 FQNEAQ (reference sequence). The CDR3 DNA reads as TGTGCCAGCAGCGCGGCCGTCGGTGAGCAGTTCTTC. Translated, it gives CASSAAVGEQFF.

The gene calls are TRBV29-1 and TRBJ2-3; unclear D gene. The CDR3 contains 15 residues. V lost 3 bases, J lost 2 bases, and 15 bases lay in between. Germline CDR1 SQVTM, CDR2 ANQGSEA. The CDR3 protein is CSVDQDRAPTDTQYF. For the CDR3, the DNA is TGCAGCGTTGACCAAGATAGGGCCCCCACAGATACGCAGTATTTT.

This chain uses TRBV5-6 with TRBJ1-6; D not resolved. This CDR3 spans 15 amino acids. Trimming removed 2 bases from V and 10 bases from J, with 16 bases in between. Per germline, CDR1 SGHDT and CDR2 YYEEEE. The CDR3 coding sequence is TGTGCCAGCAGCTTCTTAAGTTCGGAGCCGTCACCCCTCCACTTT. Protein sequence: CASSFLSSEPSPLHF.

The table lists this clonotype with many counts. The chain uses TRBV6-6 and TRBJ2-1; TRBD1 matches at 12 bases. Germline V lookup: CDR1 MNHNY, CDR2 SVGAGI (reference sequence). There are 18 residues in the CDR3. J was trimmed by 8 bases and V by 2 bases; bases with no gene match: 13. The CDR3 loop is CASSYEGDRGPIWDEQFF. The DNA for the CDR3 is TGTGCCAGCAGTTACGAGGGGGACAGGGGGCCCATCTGGGATGAGCAGTTCTTC.

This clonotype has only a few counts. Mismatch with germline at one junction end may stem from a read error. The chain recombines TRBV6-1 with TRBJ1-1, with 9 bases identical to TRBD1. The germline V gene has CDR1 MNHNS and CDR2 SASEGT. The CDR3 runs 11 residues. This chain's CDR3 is CASSEGTGDLF. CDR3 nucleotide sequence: TGTGCCAGCAGTGAAGGGACAGGGGATCTCTTT.

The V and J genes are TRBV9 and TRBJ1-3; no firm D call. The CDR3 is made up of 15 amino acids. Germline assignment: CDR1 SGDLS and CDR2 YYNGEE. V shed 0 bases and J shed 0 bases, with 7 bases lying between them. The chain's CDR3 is CASSVDSSSGNTIYF. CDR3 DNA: TGTGCCAGCAGCGTAGACAGCAGCTCTGGAAACACCATATATTTT. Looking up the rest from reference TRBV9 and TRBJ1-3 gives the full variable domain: DSGVTQTPKHLITATGQRVTLRCSPRSGDLSVYWYQQSLDQGLQFLIQYYNGEERAKGNILERFSAQQFPDLHSELNLSSLELGDSALYFCASSVDSSSGNTIYFGEGSWLTVV.

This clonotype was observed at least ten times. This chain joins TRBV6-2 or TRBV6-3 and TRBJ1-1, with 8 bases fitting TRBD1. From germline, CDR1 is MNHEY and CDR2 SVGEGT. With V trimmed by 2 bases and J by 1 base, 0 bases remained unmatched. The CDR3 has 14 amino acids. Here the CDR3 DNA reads TGTGCCAGCAGTTACGACAGGGGGAACACTGAAGCTTTCTTT. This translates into CASSYDRGNTEAFF.

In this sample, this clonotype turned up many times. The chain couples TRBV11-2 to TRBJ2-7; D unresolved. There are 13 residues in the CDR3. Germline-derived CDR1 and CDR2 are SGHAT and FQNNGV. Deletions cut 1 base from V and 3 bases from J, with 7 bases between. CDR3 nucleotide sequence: TGTGCCAGCAGCTTAGTAGGCCGCTACGAGCAGTACTTC. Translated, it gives CASSLVGRYEQYF.

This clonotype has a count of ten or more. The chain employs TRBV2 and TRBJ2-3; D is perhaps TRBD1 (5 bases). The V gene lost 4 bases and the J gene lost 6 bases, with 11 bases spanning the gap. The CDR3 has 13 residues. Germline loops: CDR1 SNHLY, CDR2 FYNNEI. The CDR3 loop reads CASSGQQGDTQYF. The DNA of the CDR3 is TGTGCCAGCAGTGGCCAGCAGGGTGATACGCAGTATTTT.

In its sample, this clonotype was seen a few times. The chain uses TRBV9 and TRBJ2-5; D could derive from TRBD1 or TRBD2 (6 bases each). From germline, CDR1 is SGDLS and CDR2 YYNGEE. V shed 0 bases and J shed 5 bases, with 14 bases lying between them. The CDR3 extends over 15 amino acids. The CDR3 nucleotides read TGTGCCAGCAGCGTAGCTGAGGGGGGCAGGGAGACCCAGTACTTC. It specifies CASSVAEGGRETQYF.

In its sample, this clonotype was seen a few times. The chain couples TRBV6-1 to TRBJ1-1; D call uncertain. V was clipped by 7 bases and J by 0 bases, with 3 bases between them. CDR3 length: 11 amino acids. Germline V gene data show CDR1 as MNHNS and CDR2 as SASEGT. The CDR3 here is CASKMNTEAFF. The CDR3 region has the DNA TGTGCCAGCAAGATGAACACTGAAGCTTTCTTT.

The CDR3 protein is CASRTRDRGNYGYTF. The CDR3 region has the DNA TGTGCCAGCCGGACCCGGGACAGGGGAAACTATGGCTACACCTTC. This chain joins TRBV28 and TRBJ1-2; 10 nucleotides agree with TRBD1. The CDR3 consists of 15 residues. Germline loops: CDR1 MDHEN, CDR2 SYDVKM. Trimming at V came to 8 bases and at J to 2 bases, leaving 8 bases not matched to a gene.

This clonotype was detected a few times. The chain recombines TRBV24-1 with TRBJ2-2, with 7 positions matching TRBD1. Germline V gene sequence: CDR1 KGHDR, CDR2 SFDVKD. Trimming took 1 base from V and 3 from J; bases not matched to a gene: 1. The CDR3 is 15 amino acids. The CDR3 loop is CATSDLGTDTGELFF. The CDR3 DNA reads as TGTGCCACCAGTGATTTAGGGACAGACACCGGGGAGCTGTTTTTT.

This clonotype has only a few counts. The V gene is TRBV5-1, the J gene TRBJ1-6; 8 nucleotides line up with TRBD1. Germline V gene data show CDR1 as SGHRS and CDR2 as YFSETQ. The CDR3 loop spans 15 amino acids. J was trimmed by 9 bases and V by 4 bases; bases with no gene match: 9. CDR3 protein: CASSQTTGESSPLHF. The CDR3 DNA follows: TGCGCCAGCAGCCAGACGACAGGGGAGAGTTCACCCCTCCACTTT.

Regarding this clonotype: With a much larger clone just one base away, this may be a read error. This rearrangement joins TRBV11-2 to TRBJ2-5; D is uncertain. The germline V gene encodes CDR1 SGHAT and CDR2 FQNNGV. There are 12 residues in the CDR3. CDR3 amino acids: CDSSLSELAQYF. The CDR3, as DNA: TGTGACAGCAGTTTGTCGGAGCTGGCCCAGTACTTC.

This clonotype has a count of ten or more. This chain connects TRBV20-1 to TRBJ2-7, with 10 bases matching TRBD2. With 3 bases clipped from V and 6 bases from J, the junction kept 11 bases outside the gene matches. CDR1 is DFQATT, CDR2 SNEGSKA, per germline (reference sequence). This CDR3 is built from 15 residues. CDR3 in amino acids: CSARRGSGRSGEQYF. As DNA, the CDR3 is TGCAGTGCTAGGAGGGGTAGCGGGAGGTCTGGCGAGCAGTACTTC.

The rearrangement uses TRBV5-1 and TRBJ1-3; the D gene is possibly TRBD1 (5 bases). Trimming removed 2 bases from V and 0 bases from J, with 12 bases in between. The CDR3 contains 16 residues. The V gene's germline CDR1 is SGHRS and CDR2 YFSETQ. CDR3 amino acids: CASSFETATSGNTIYF. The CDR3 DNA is TGCGCCAGCAGCTTCGAGACAGCCACCTCTGGAAACACCATATATTTT.

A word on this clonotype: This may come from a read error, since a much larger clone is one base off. DNA for the CDR3: TGTGTCAGCAGCCCCGACAGGGTCTCCTACGAGCAGTACTTC. Protein product: CVSSPDRVSYEQYF. The chain carries TRBV7-2 and TRBJ2-7, with 7 bases matching TRBD1. Germline V gene data show CDR1 as SGHTA and CDR2 as FQGNSA. The CDR3 covers 14 residues.

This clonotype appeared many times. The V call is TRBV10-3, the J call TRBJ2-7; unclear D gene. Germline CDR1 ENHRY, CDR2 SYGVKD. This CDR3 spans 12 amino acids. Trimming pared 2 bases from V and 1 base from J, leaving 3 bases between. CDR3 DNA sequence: TGTGCCATCAGTGAGGAGTCCTACGAGCAGTACTTC. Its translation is CAISEESYEQYF.

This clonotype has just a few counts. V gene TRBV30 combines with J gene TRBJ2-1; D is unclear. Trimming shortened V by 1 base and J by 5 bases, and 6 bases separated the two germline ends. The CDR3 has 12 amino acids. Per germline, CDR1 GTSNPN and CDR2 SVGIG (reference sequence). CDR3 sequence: CAWSAFDNEQFF. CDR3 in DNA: TGTGCCTGGAGTGCTTTTGACAATGAGCAGTTCTTC.

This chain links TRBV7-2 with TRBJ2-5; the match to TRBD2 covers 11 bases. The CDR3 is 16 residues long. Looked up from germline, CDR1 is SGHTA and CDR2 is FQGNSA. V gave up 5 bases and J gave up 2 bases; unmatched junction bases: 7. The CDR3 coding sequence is TGTGCCAGCAGCCACGAACTAGCGGGAGAACAAGAGACCCAGTACTTC. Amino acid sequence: CASSHELAGEQETQYF.

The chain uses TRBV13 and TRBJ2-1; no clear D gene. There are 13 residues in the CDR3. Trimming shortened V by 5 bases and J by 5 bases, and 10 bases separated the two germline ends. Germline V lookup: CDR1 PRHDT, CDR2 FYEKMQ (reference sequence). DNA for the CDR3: TGTGCCAGCAGCAGGTGGCTGAACAATGAGCAGTTCTTC. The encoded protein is CASSRWLNNEQFF.

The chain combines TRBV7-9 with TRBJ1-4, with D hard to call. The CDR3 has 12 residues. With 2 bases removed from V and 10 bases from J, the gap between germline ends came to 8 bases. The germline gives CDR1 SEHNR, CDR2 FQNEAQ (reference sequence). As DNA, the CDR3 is TGTGCCAGCAGCTTACAACGGGGAAAACTGTTTTTT. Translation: CASSLQRGKLFF.

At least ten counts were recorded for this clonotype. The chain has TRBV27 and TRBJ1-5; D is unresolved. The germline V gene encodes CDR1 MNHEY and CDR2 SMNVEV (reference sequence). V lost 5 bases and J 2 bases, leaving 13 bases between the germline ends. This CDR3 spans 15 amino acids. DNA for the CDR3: TGTGCCAGCAGTCATCACAGCACCGGCAATCAGCCCCAGCATTTT. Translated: CASSHHSTGNQPQHF.

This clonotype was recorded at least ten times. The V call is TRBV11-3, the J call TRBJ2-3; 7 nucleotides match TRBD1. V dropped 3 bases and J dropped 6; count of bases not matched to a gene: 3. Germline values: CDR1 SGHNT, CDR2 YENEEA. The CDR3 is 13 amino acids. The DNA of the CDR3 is TGTGCCAGCAGCTTCAGGGGGTCCGATACGCAGTATTTT. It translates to CASSFRGSDTQYF.

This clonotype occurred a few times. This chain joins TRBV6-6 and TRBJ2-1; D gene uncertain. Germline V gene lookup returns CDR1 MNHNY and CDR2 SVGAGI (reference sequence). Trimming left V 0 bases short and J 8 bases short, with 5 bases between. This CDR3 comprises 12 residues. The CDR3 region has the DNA TGTGCCAGCAGTTACTCCTGGGATGAGCAGTTCTTC. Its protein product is CASSYSWDEQFF.

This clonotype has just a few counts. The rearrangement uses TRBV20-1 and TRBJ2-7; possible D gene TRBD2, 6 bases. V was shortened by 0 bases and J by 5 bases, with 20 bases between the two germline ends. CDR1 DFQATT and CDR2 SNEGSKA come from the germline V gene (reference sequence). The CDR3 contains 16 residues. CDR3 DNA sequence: TGCAGTGCTAGAGATCTTTTTCCCCGGGGGACCCACGAGCAGTACTTC. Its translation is CSARDLFPRGTHEQYF.

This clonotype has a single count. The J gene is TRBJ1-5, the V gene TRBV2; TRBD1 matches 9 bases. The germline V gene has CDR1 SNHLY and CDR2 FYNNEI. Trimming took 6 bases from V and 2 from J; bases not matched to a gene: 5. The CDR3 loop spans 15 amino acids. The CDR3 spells CASRGGQGGNQPQHF. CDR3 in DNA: TGTGCCAGCAGGGGGGGACAGGGTGGCAATCAGCCCCAGCATTTT. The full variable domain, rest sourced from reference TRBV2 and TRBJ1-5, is EPEVTQTPSHQVTQMGQEVILRCVPISNHLYFYWYRQILGQKVEFLVSFYNNEISEKSEIFDDQFSVERPDGSNFTLKIRSTKLEDSAMYFCASRGGQGGNQPQHFGDGTRLSIL.

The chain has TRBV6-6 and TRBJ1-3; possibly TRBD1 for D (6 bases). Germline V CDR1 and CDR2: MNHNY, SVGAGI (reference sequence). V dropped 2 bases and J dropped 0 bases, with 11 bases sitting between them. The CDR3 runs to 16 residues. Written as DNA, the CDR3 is TGTGCCAGCAGTTACGGAACAGGGAGCTCTGGAAACACCATATATTTT. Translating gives CASSYGTGSSGNTIYF.